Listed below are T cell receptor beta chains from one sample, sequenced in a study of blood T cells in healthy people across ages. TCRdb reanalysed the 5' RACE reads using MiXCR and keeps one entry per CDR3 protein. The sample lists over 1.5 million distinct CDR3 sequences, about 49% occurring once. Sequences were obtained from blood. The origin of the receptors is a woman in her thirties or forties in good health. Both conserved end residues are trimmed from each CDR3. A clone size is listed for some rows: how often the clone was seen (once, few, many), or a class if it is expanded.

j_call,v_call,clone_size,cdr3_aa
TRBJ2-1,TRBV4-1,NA,ASSQGYVEQF
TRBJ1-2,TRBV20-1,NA,SAFRQIYGYT
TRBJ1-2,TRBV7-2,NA,ASSPKGTGNYGYT
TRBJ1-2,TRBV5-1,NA,ASSLGRGPPPDYGCT
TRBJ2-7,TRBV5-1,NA,ASSLEMGTGGIYEQY
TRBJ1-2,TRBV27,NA,ASSHDLGTALNYGYT
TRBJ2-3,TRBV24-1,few,ATSAPYLTSSNRLTDTQY
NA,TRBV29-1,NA,GVTGLAGETQY
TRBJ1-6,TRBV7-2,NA,ASSPPGSGSPLH
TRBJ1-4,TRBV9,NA,ASSPSDEKLF
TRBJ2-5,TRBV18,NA,ASSPKTSGYQY
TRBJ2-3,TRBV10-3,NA,AISPYTDTQY
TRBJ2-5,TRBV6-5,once,ASRERGAGETQY
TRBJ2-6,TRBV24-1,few,ATSTPVGGANVLT
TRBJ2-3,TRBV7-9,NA,ASSYSSMADTQY
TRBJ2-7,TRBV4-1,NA,ASSQDRVIFYEQY
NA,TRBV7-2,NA,ASSLADRGGQETQY
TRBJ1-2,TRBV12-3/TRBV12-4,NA,ASRPPAGAAYGYT
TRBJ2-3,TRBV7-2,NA,ASSLPPGGTDTQY
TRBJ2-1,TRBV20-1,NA,SARDQTSEQF
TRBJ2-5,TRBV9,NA,ASSVGSSGGLNEQY
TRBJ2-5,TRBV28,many,ASSPAQAETQY
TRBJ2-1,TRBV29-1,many,SVASGQYGTNEQF
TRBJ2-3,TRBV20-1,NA,SARSRGYSTDTQY
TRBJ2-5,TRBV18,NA,ASSRRLGVEQETQY
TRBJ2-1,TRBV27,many,ASSLSVYNEQF